One and the same sample provided the 17 T cell receptor beta chains below, sequenced in a study of blood T cell repertoires in COVID-19. TCRdb's table, derived via immunoSEQ multiplex PCR, lists solely in-frame clones and lacks some. Here the sample spans just over 250,000 clones, approximately 90% being singletons. The sample taken for sequencing was peripheral blood. The receptors shown here come from a man aged 60 to 69 who had recovered from COVID-19.

The V and J genes are TRBV7-9 and TRBJ1-2, with a possible D match to TRBD1 (5 bases). The CDR3 has 14 amino acids. The ends were cut back, 2 bases at V and 4 bases at J, with 11 bases in the middle. CDR1 and CDR2 (germline): SEHNR, FQNEAQ (reference sequence). CDR3 sequence: CASSLNVQGYGYTF. CDR3 nucleotide sequence: TGTGCCAGCAGCTTAAACGTCCAGGGCTATGGCTACACCTTC. The full variable domain, completed using reference TRBV7-9 and TRBJ1-2, is DTGVSQNPRHKITKRGQNVTFRCDPISEHNRLYWYRQTLGQGPEFLTYFQNEAQLEKSRLLSDRFSAERPKGSFSTLEIQRTEQGDSAMYLCASSLNVQGYGYTFGSGTRLTVV.

This chain joins TRBV29-1 and TRBJ1-2; 9 positions match TRBD1. With 6 bases clipped from V and 5 bases from J, the junction kept 4 bases outside the gene matches. Germline V gene data show CDR1 as SQVTM and CDR2 as ANQGSEA. This CDR3 comprises 12 residues. CDR3 sequence reads: CSVDRGGYGYTF. The CDR3 nucleotides read TGCAGCGTGGACAGGGGTGGGTATGGCTACACCTTC.

V and J are TRBV5-1 and TRBJ2-2; D gene unclear. The CDR3 is made up of 16 amino acids. V was trimmed by 2 bases and J by 0 bases, leaving 11 bases between them. Germline assignment: CDR1 SGHRS and CDR2 YFSETQ. As DNA, the CDR3 is TGCGCCAGCAGCTTCTACAGTGGATCGAACACCGGGGAGCTGTTTTTT. Translating gives CASSFYSGSNTGELFF.

The rearrangement joins TRBV6-5 to TRBJ2-3; 8 positions agree with TRBD2. The junction had 10 bases not matched to a gene; V was cut back by 5 bases and J by 6 bases. Germline lookup yields CDR1 MNHEY and CDR2 SVGAGI. The CDR3 length is 15 residues. Written as DNA, the CDR3 is TGTGCCAGCAGTCAGCTAGCGGGTCCCTGGGATACGCAGTATTTT. It encodes CASSQLAGPWDTQYF.

The chain employs TRBV9 and TRBJ2-2; no firm D call. From germline, CDR1 is SGDLS and CDR2 YYNGEE. The ends were cut back, 0 bases at V and 1 base at J, with 7 bases in the middle. CDR3 size: 15 residues. CDR3 coding DNA: TGTGCCAGCAGCGTAGGTCATGTGAACACCGGGGAGCTGTTTTTT. Translated: CASSVGHVNTGELFF.

The rearrangement links TRBV9 to TRBJ2-3, with TRBD1 identical over 7 bases. Unmatched junction bases numbered 0, after V lost 5 bases and J lost 0 bases. Per germline, CDR1 SGDLS and CDR2 YYNGEE. There are 13 residues in the CDR3. CDR3 sequence (DNA): TGTGCCAGCAGAGGGGGCAGCACAGATACGCAGTATTTT. Its translation is CASRGGSTDTQYF.

V and J are TRBV12-5 and TRBJ2-3; 13 bases are shared with TRBD2. V lost 7 bases to trimming and J lost 10 bases; unmatched junction nucleotides: 11. CDR1 and CDR2 from the germline V gene are LGHNT and FRNRAP. The CDR3 contains 15 residues. The chain's CDR3 is CASVTTGLAGAAQYF. CDR3 DNA: TGTGCTAGTGTTACCACCGGACTAGCGGGAGCTGCGCAGTATTTT.

The rearrangement joins TRBV25-1 to TRBJ2-7, with a tentative D call TRBD1 (5 bases). CDR3 length: 12 amino acids. V was shortened by 6 bases and J by 1 base, with 7 bases between the two germline ends. Germline loops: CDR1 MGHDK, CDR2 SYGVNS. CDR3 DNA sequence: TGTGCCAGCAGGCAGGGATCCTACGAGCAGTACTTC. Its protein is CASRQGSYEQYF.

This clone was recorded once. At one boundary the junction diverges from the germline segment, which might be a read error. V and J are TRBV24-1 and TRBJ2-2, with TRBD1 as a possible D gene (7 bases). The germline V gene encodes CDR1 KGHDR and CDR2 SFDVKD. The CDR3 is 12 amino acids. The CDR3 sequence: CATSDPRGVLFF. CDR3 DNA: TGTGCCACCAGTGATCCCAGGGGGGTGCTGTTTTTT.

The chain combines TRBV5-6 with TRBJ2-7; maybe TRBD1 (5 bases). V was clipped by 2 bases and J by 2 bases, with 11 bases between them. Germline V gene lookup returns CDR1 SGHDT and CDR2 YYEEEE. The CDR3 is made up of 14 amino acids. Written as DNA, the CDR3 is TGTGCCAGCAGCTTATTCCTGACAGCCTACGAGCAGTACTTC. Its protein is CASSLFLTAYEQYF.

The J gene is TRBJ1-5, the V gene TRBV19; 8 positions agree with TRBD1. V lost 3 bases and J lost 7; bases outside the gene matches: 8. The CDR3 runs to 15 residues. CDR1 and CDR2 from the germline V gene are LNHDA and SQIVND (reference sequence). The CDR3 here is CASSMGGQGWQPQHF. The DNA for the CDR3 is TGTGCCAGTAGTATGGGAGGACAGGGTTGGCAGCCCCAGCATTTT.

This chain uses TRBV5-6 with TRBJ2-3; tentatively, D is TRBD2 (6 bases). V was cut by 2 bases and J by 2 bases, with 15 bases left in between. CDR1 is SGHDT, CDR2 YYEEEE, per germline. CDR3 length: 16 residues. The chain's CDR3 is CASSLFERATTDTQYF. Here the CDR3 DNA reads TGTGCCAGCAGCTTATTCGAGCGGGCCACCACAGATACGCAGTATTTT.

The chain joins TRBV7-2 to TRBJ1-2; possibly TRBD1 for D (5 bases). The CDR3 is made up of 14 amino acids. Between the trimmed V and J ends, which lost 5 bases and 7 bases, there was a span of 17 bases. Germline CDR1 reads SGHTA; CDR2 reads FQGNSA. CDR3 sequence reads: CASSLDGGLGGYTF. The CDR3 DNA follows: TGTGCCAGCAGCCTAGACGGGGGATTGGGTGGCTACACCTTC. The complete variable domain, with remaining parts taken from reference TRBV7-2 and TRBJ1-2, reads GAGVSQSPSNKVTEKGKDVELRCDPISGHTALYWYRQSLGQGLEFLIYFQGNSAPDKSGLPSDRFSAERTGGSVSTLTIQRTQQEDSAVYLCASSLDGGLGGYTFGSGTRLTVV.

The gene calls are TRBV6-5 and TRBJ2-1, with TRBD2 matching over 8 bases. With 2 bases clipped from V and 6 bases from J, the junction kept 3 bases outside the gene matches. The CDR3 has 14 amino acids. Germline-derived CDR1 and CDR2 are MNHEY and SVGAGI. The DNA of the CDR3 is TGTGCCAGCAGTTACCGGGGGGGGCTCAATGAGCAGTTCTTC. Translation: CASSYRGGLNEQFF.

The chain combines TRBV6-2 or TRBV6-3 with TRBJ1-1; 10 nucleotides agree with TRBD1. The CDR3 loop spans 15 amino acids. Germline V gene lookup returns CDR1 MNHEY and CDR2 SVGEGT. V dropped 4 bases and J dropped 4; count of bases not matched to a gene: 6. The CDR3 spells CASSFDRGRVTEAFF. In nucleotides, the CDR3 is TGTGCCAGCAGTTTCGACAGGGGGCGGGTCACTGAAGCTTTCTTT.

This clone was picked up one time. Other DNA sequences in the sample encode the same CDR3. The J gene is TRBJ2-7, the V gene TRBV27; D uncertain. Germline assignment: CDR1 MNHEY and CDR2 SMNVEV (reference sequence). The CDR3 consists of 11 residues. V lost 4 bases, J lost 3 bases, and 4 bases lay in between. The chain's CDR3 is CASSSYYEQYF. Here the CDR3 DNA reads TGTGCCAGCAGTTCCTACTACGAGCAGTACTTC.

This chain joins TRBV29-1 and TRBJ1-5; the D is unclear. V shed 4 bases and J shed 0 bases, with 4 bases lying between them. Germline CDR1 SQVTM, CDR2 ANQGSEA. The CDR3 sequence is 12 residues long. For the CDR3, the DNA is TGCAGCGTTGCGGTTAGCAATCAGCCCCAGCATTTT. Encoded protein: CSVAVSNQPQHF.